This TCR beta chain was sequenced for a study of blood T cell repertoires in COVID-19. Clones were read by immunoSEQ multiplex PCR, and TCRdb kept only the in-frame ones, dropping some. This table has more than 200,000 clones, around nine tenths appearing once. Germline CDR1 and CDR2: MNHEY and SVGAGI. Trimming cost V 3 bases and J 8 bases, with 14 bases left between them. This CDR3 contains 15 residues. The study drew participants aged about 18 to 89 years from roughly 25 US areas. Participant-reported clinical history was the basis for cohort assignment. All recovered Cohort 3 donors got two negative PCRs, got clearance, or saw symptom resolution.

This rearrangement joins TRBV6-5 to TRBJ1-6; tentatively, D is TRBD1 (6 bases). The source is a woman between 25 and 40 years old who had recovered from COVID-19. The sequenced material came from PBMCs or T cells enriched from blood (not recorded which). In DNA form, the CDR3 reads TGTGCCAGCAGTTATTTCAGGGGTTCGGATTCACCCCTCCACTTT. As protein: CASSYFRGSDSPLHF.